Following are 30 T cell receptor beta chains from one sample sequenced in a study of T cells in Graves' hyperthyroidism and ophthalmopathy (dated by TCRdb to the late 2010s). The protocol used for the library was multiplex PCR. Data came from an Illumina HiSeq 2000. The TCR beta CDR3 regions were amplified from the RNA transcripts. The TCR CDR3 was subjected to a first round of RT-PCR using the HTBI primer set and the Qiagen OneStep RT-PCR kit. TCRdb applied fastp at Q25 and MiXCR to the public reads, then kept only in-frame beta chains. Rows merge per CDR3 protein into single entries with the most common DNA and genes. The sample contains roughly 500,000 distinct CDR3 sequences, approximately 48% of them found a single time. Roughly 45% of the sample rests with the top ten. The sample comprised peripheral blood or thyroid tissue (not recorded which). All receptors come from an adult woman with Graves' disease, either hyperthyroidism or ophthalmopathy (not recorded which).

This clonotype was seen many times. The chain has TRBV19 and TRBJ1-5; TRBD1 is a possible D gene (5 bases). CDR3 length: 16 amino acids. V gave up 4 bases and J gave up 1 base, with 14 bases separating them. Germline-derived CDR1 and CDR2 are LNHDA and SQIVND (reference sequence). The CDR3 DNA reads as TGTGCCAGTAGTACCAGTGTTGGGGACAGCAATCAGCCCCAGCATTTT. This codes for CASSTSVGDSNQPQHF.

The genes are TRBV28 and TRBJ1-5; TRBD1 might be the D (6 bases). Trimming left V 6 bases short and J 7 bases short, with 16 bases between. CDR3 length: 14 residues. CDR1 and CDR2 from the germline V gene are MDHEN and SYDVKM. CDR3 in DNA: TGTGCCAGCAGCCAAGGGGGTCCGGTACAGCCCCAGCATTTT. Its translation: CASSQGGPVQPQHF. Supplemented by reference TRBV28 and TRBJ1-5, the full variable domain reads DVKVTQSSRYLVKRTGEKVFLECVQDMDHENMFWYRQDPGLGLRLIYFSYDVKMKEKGDIPEGYSVSREKKERFSLILESASTNQTSMYLCASSQGGPVQPQHFGDGTRLSIL.

This rearrangement joins TRBV29-1 to TRBJ1-2, with a weak D call TRBD1 (6 bases). The CDR3 runs to 13 residues. V was pared by 1 base and J by 8 bases, with 14 bases between. Germline V lookup: CDR1 SQVTM, CDR2 ANQGSEA. The CDR3 loop is CSVEGGLGAGYTF. The CDR3 DNA reads TGCAGCGTTGAAGGGGGTTTGGGGGCCGGCTACACCTTC. The variable domain in full, completed from reference TRBV29-1 and TRBJ1-2, reads SAVISQKPSRDICQRGTSLTIQCQVDSQVTMMFWYRQQPGQSLTLIATANQGSEATYESGFVIDKFPISRPNLTFSTLTVSNMSPEDSSIYLCSVEGGLGAGYTFGSGTRLTVV.

CDR3 residues: CSAVRGEDTEAFF. Here the CDR3 DNA reads TGCAGTGCTGTTCGGGGAGAGGACACTGAAGCTTTCTTT. The rearrangement joins TRBV20-1 to TRBJ1-1, with D unresolved. Germline V lookup: CDR1 DFQATT, CDR2 SNEGSKA (reference sequence). Trimming removed 5 bases from V and 3 bases from J, with 13 bases in between. The CDR3 loop spans 13 amino acids.

This clonotype has at least ten counts. The chain is built from TRBV6-5 and TRBJ1-3, with no clear D. Germline lookup yields CDR1 MNHEY and CDR2 SVGAGI. Trimming took off 7 bases at V and 1 base at J, with 5 bases between the two ends. This CDR3 is 12 amino acids long. Here the CDR3 reads CASKESGNTIYF. DNA for the CDR3: TGTGCCAGCAAGGAATCTGGAAACACCATATATTTT.

This clonotype showed up just a few times. The rearrangement uses TRBV19 and TRBJ1-6; D is unclear. Trimming took 5 bases from V and 14 from J, leaving 10 bases between them. The CDR3 is made up of 11 amino acids. Germline-derived CDR1 and CDR2 are LNHDA and SQIVND (reference sequence). Here the CDR3 reads CASSHGLSLHF. DNA of the CDR3: TGTGCCAGTAGTCACGGCCTATCCCTCCACTTT.

The genes are TRBV12-3 or TRBV12-4 and TRBJ2-2; D gene uncertain. With 5 bases removed from V and 4 bases from J, the gap between germline ends came to 14 bases. This CDR3 is built from 15 residues. CDR3 amino acids: CASSPARTLTGELFF. In DNA, the CDR3 is TGTGCCAGCAGTCCAGCACGAACCCTCACCGGGGAGCTGTTTTTT.

The chain is built from TRBV7-2 and TRBJ2-7; the match to TRBD1 covers 8 bases. The V gene end was trimmed by 1 base and the J gene end by 3 bases; junction bases not matched to a gene: 11. The CDR3 runs to 17 residues. CDR1 is SGHTA, CDR2 FQGNSA, per germline. CDR3 DNA: TGTGCCAGCAGCTTAGACGGGACAGGCGGGCCTAACTACGAGCAGTACTTC. It yields the protein CASSLDGTGGPNYEQYF.

The chain uses TRBV7-2 and TRBJ2-7, with 8 bases identical to TRBD2. This CDR3 spans 15 amino acids. V was clipped by 5 bases and J by 3 bases; unmatched bases: 9. Germline V lookup: CDR1 SGHTA, CDR2 FQGNSA. The CDR3 loop is CASSIERGFVYEQYF. The DNA for the CDR3 is TGTGCCAGCAGCATAGAGCGGGGGTTTGTCTACGAGCAGTACTTC.

Comments on this clonotype: The junction shows a germline mismatch at one end, possibly a read error. The chain is built from TRBV7-9 and TRBJ2-7, with D tentatively TRBD2 (5 bases). Per the germline V gene, CDR1 is SEHNR and CDR2 is FQNEAQ (reference sequence). This CDR3 contains 16 residues. In nucleotides, the CDR3 is TGCGCCAGCAGCCCCCAGACCAGCACGGCGGGCTACGAGCAGTACTTC. It codes for CASSPQTSTAGYEQYF.

The J gene is TRBJ2-5, the V gene TRBV7-9; D not resolved. V was clipped by 8 bases and J by 5 bases, with 15 bases between them. Germline V gene lookup returns CDR1 SEHNR and CDR2 FQNEAQ (reference sequence). The CDR3 is made up of 13 amino acids. The CDR3 sequence is CASRAPNGETQYF. The CDR3, as DNA: TGTGCCAGCCGGGCCCCCAACGGCGAGACCCAGTACTTC.

This clonotype was picked up a small number of times. The J gene is TRBJ1-6, the V gene TRBV20-1; D unresolved. V gave up 3 bases and J gave up 4 bases, with 10 bases separating them. Germline CDR1 is DFQATT and CDR2 is SNEGSKA (reference sequence). The CDR3 consists of 14 residues. Here the CDR3 DNA reads TGCAGTGCTAGTCTTGACCCTTATAATTCACCCCTCCACTTT. As protein: CSASLDPYNSPLHF.

This clonotype has ten or more counts. The chain recombines TRBV9 with TRBJ2-2; either TRBD1 or TRBD2 may supply D (5 bases each). CDR1 and CDR2 (germline): SGDLS, YYNGEE. V gave up 1 base and J gave up 7 bases, with 11 bases separating them. The CDR3 sequence is 14 residues long. CDR3: CASSVRTGGGELFF. DNA of the CDR3: TGTGCCAGCAGCGTAAGGACTGGGGGCGGGGAGCTGTTTTTT.

The chain employs TRBV12-3 or TRBV12-4 and TRBJ1-2; 8 nucleotides match TRBD1. This CDR3 region has 15 residues. Losses at the gene ends were 5 bases for V and 8 bases for J; bases not matched to a gene: 13. The CDR3 reads CASSTHQDRAYGYTF. The CDR3 DNA reads as TGTGCCAGCAGTACTCATCAGGACAGGGCCTACGGCTACACCTTC.

This clonotype has a handful of counts. This chain uses TRBV3-1 with TRBJ1-5; D is undetermined. Trimming pared 1 base from V and 7 bases from J, leaving 8 bases between. The CDR3 covers 13 residues. The germline V gene encodes CDR1 LGHDT and CDR2 YNNKEL (reference sequence). This chain's CDR3 is CASSQGNKQPQHF. CDR3 in DNA: TGTGCCAGCAGCCAAGGAAATAAACAGCCCCAGCATTTT.

The J gene is TRBJ1-6, the V gene TRBV2; D not resolved. The CDR3 is 14 amino acids. Germline V gives CDR1 SNHLY, CDR2 FYNNEI. Trimming pared 0 bases from V and 7 bases from J, leaving 7 bases between. The CDR3 DNA reads TGTGCCAGCAGTGAAGCAAATCAGAATTCACCCCTCCACTTT. Translation: CASSEANQNSPLHF.

This clonotype was observed a few times. The V call is TRBV29-1, the J call TRBJ2-7; TRBD1 might be the D (6 bases). Germline-derived CDR1 and CDR2 are SQVTM and ANQGSEA. V shed 7 bases and J shed 2 bases, with 12 bases lying between them. This CDR3 comprises 12 residues. The CDR3 loop is CSAGDNTYEQYF. The CDR3 coding sequence is TGCAGCGCCGGGGACAACACCTACGAGCAGTACTTC.

The chain is built from TRBV10-3 and TRBJ1-6, with a possible D match to TRBD1 (5 bases). The CDR3 covers 14 residues. The ends were cut back, 2 bases at V and 11 bases at J, with 13 bases in the middle. Germline V CDR1 and CDR2: ENHRY, SYGVKD. DNA for the CDR3: TGTGCCATCAGTGAGGGGGGTAAGGGGCCACCCCTCCACTTT. Translating it yields CAISEGGKGPPLHF.

This clonotype was found many times. The V gene is TRBV20-1, the J gene TRBJ2-7; 8 bases map to TRBD2. CDR1 is DFQATT and CDR2 is SNEGSKA in the germline V gene (reference sequence). CDR3 length equals 15 residues. V gave up 2 bases and J gave up 2 bases; unmatched junction bases: 8. CDR3 in amino acids: CSARSTGTSAYEQYF. The CDR3, as DNA: TGCAGTGCTAGATCAACCGGGACTAGTGCCTACGAGCAGTACTTC.

Many counts were recorded for this clonotype. The rearrangement joins TRBV6-5 to TRBJ2-6; D remains unclear. From germline, CDR1 is MNHEY and CDR2 SVGAGI. The CDR3 has 13 residues. V gave up 6 bases and J gave up 2 bases, with 5 bases separating them. The CDR3 nucleotides are TGTGCCAGCAGGACCCCTGGGGCCAACGTCCTGACTTTC. It specifies CASRTPGANVLTF.

This clonotype has a count of ten or more. V gene TRBV6-5 combines with J gene TRBJ2-7, with 7 bases that match TRBD2. The J segment lost 3 bases and the V segment lost 0 bases, leaving 5 bases of the junction unmatched. Germline CDR1 is MNHEY and CDR2 is SVGAGI. The CDR3 runs to 15 residues. The CDR3 loop reads CASSYSWGGGYEQYF. CDR3 in DNA: TGTGCCAGCAGTTACTCTTGGGGGGGGGGCTACGAGCAGTACTTC.

In its sample, this clonotype was seen a few times. The chain is built from TRBV7-2 and TRBJ1-6; tentative D call: TRBD1 (6 bases). V was trimmed by 5 bases and J by 10 bases, leaving 24 bases between them. The CDR3 runs 17 residues. Germline-derived CDR1 and CDR2 are SGHTA and FQGNSA. The CDR3 spells CASSLLSASRGGSPLHF. As DNA, the CDR3 is TGTGCCAGCAGCCTCCTATCTGCGTCCAGGGGAGGGTCACCCCTCCACTTT.

V usage is TRBV11-1 and J usage is TRBJ1-2; D is ambiguous. The V end was cut by 0 bases, the J end by 4 bases, with 9 bases between. This CDR3 contains 14 residues. Germline V gene data show CDR1 as SGHAT and CDR2 as FQDESV (reference sequence). The CDR3 spells CASSLAPLSYGYTF. Here the CDR3 DNA reads TGTGCCAGCAGCTTAGCGCCTCTCAGCTATGGCTACACCTTC.

The chain employs TRBV10-2 and TRBJ1-5, with 7 nucleotides matching TRBD1. V shed 5 bases and J 4 bases; nucleotides not matched to a gene: 8. Germline CDR1 reads WSHSY; CDR2 reads SAAADI. CDR3 size: 15 residues. DNA for the CDR3: TGCGCCAGCAGTAACGACAGGGATCTTAATCAGCCCCAGCATTTT. It codes for CASSNDRDLNQPQHF.

To note about this clonotype: Being one base from a much bigger clone, this may be a read error. This sequence joins TRBV4-2 and TRBJ1-2; the D is unclear. V lost 0 bases to trimming and J lost 1 base, with 9 bases between them. The CDR3 covers 15 residues. Per the germline V gene, CDR1 is LGHNA and CDR2 is YNFKEQ. CDR3 protein: CASSQDLADNYGYTF. Here the CDR3 DNA reads TGTGCCAGCAGCCAAGATCTGGCAGATAACTATGGCTACACCTTC.

The chain carries TRBV19 and TRBJ1-2, with TRBD1 identical over 8 bases. Losses at the gene ends were 7 bases for V and 5 bases for J; bases not matched to a gene: 9. This CDR3 contains 14 residues. Looked up from germline, CDR1 is LNHDA and CDR2 is SQIVND (reference sequence). The CDR3 sequence is CASNFGQGPYGYTF. The CDR3 nucleotides are TGTGCCAGTAATTTCGGACAGGGACCTTATGGCTACACCTTC.

In this sample, this clonotype turned up once. The chain uses TRBV24-1 and TRBJ2-2; 13 bases line up with TRBD2. The V gene's germline CDR1 is KGHDR and CDR2 SFDVKD. V shed 6 bases, J shed 8 bases, and the junction held 8 bases outside the gene matches. CDR3 length equals 16 residues. DNA of the CDR3: TGTGCCACCAGTACTAGCGGGAGGGCCGAGTCTGGGGAGCTGTTTTTT. It translates to CATSTSGRAESGELFF.

Many counts were recorded for this clonotype. The chain uses TRBV5-1 and TRBJ2-5; D is perhaps TRBD1 (6 bases). This CDR3 comprises 14 residues. The V gene lost 2 bases and the J gene lost 1 base, with 9 bases spanning the gap. Germline V lookup: CDR1 SGHRS, CDR2 YFSETQ. The DNA of the CDR3 is TGCGCCAGCAGCTTTAGGACAGCCCAAGAGACCCAGTACTTC. Translated, it gives CASSFRTAQETQYF.

This sequence joins TRBV14 and TRBJ2-7; D unresolved. The ends were cut back, 0 bases at V and 0 bases at J, with 9 bases in the middle. The CDR3 consists of 15 residues. CDR1 and CDR2 (germline): SGHDN, FVKESK. CDR3 sequence: CASSQDTVSSYEQYF. As DNA, the CDR3 is TGTGCCAGCAGCCAAGATACAGTTAGCTCCTACGAGCAGTACTTC.

The V call is TRBV5-1, the J call TRBJ2-5; 8 bases align to TRBD1. Losses at the gene ends were 4 bases for V and 3 bases for J; bases not matched to a gene: 5. Per germline, CDR1 SGHRS and CDR2 YFSETQ. This CDR3 region has 14 residues. In nucleotides, the CDR3 is TGCGCCAGCAGCCGACAGACAGGGGAAGAGACCCAGTACTTC. Amino acid sequence: CASSRQTGEETQYF.